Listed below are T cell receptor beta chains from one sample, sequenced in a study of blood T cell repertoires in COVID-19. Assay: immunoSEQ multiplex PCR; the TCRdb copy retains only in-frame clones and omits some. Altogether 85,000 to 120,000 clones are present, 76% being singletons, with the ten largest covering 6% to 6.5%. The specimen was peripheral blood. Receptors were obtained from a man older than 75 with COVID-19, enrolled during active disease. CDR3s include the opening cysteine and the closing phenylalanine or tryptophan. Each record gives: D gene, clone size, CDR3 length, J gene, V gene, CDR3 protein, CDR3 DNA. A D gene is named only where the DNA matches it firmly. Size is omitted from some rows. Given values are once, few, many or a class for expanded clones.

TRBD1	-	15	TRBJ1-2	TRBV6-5	CASSATGGASYGYTF	TGTGCCAGCAGCGCGACAGGGGGCGCGTCCTATGGCTACACCTTC
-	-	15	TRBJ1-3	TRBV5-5	CASSNRLSSGNTIYF	TGTGCCAGCAGCAACAGGCTAAGCTCTGGAAACACCATATATTTT
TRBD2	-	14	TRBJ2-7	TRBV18	CASSSSGRGYEQYF	TGTGCCAGCTCCTCTAGCGGGAGAGGTTACGAGCAGTACTTC
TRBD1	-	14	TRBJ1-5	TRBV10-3	CAIRPQGATGPQHF	TGTGCCATCAGACCTCAGGGGGCAACAGGCCCCCAGCATTTT
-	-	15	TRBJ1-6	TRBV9	CASSADQRHGSPLHF	TGTGCCAGCAGCGCCGACCAGAGGCATGGTTCACCCCTCCACTTT
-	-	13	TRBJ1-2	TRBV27	CASTQGFGYGYTF	TGTGCCAGCACTCAGGGGTTTGGCTATGGCTACACCTTC
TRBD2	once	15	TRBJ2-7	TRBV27	CASSLNPTSGIEQYF	TGTGCCAGCAGTTTAAACCCGACTAGCGGGATTGAGCAGTACTTC
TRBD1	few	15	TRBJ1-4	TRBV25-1	CASSDGTGDIEKLFF	TGTGCCAGCAGTGACGGGACAGGGGATATTGAAAAACTGTTTTTT
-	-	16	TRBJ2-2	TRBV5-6	CASSLGGTLYTGELFF	TGTGCCAGCAGCTTGGGAGGGACTCTCTACACCGGGGAGCTGTTTTTT
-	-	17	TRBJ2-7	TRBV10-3	CAIRTGQSIWSSYEQYF	TGTGCCATCAGGACTGGACAGTCCATATGGAGCTCCTACGAGCAGTACTTC
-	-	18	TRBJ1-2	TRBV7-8	CASSLEGVTVIISYGYTF	TGTGCCAGCAGCCTAGAGGGAGTCACGGTTATTATTAGCTATGGCTACACCTTC
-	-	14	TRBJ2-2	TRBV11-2	CASSRTRGTGELFF	TGTGCCAGCAGTCGGACCAGGGGAACTGGGGAGCTGTTTTTT
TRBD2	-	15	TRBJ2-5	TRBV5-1	CASSRGGRSVGTQYF	TGCGCCAGCAGCCGCGGCGGGAGATCGGTTGGGACCCAGTACTTC
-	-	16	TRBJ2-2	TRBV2	CASSGQGGGNTGELFF	TGTGCCAGCAGTGGGCAGGGCGGTGGAAACACCGGGGAGCTGTTTTTT
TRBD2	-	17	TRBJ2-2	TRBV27	CASTGLAGALGTGELFF	TGTGCCAGCACGGGCCTAGCGGGAGCCCTGGGCACCGGGGAGCTGTTTTTT
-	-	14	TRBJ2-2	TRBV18	CASSAREAPGELFF	TGTGCCAGCTCCGCCCGGGAAGCGCCCGGGGAGCTGTTTTTT
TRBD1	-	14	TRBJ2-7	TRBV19	CASRSGTGSYEQYF	TGTGCCAGTAGATCCGGGACAGGGTCCTACGAGCAGTACTTC
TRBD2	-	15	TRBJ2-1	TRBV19	CASSPGLGGFNEQFF	TGTGCCAGCAGCCCGGGACTAGGTGGGTTCAATGAGCAGTTCTTC
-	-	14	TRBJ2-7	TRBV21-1	CASSRGARAYEQYF	TGTGCCAGCAGCCGCGGGGCCAGAGCCTACGAGCAGTACTTC
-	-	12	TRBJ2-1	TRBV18	CASSPEVDEQFF	TGTGCCAGCTCCCCGGAGGTGGATGAGCAGTTCTTC
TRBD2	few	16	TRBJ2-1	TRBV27	CASSRTPGLAWDEQFF	TGTGCCAGCAGTAGAACGCCTGGACTAGCGTGGGATGAGCAGTTCTTC
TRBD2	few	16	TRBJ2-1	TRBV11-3	CASSLLWLAGDNEQFF	TGTGCCAGCAGCTTACTCTGGCTAGCGGGGGACAATGAGCAGTTCTTC
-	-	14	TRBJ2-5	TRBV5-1	CASSLGGYQETQYF	TGCGCCAGCAGCTTGGGAGGATATCAAGAGACCCAGTACTTC
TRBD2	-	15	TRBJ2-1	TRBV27	CASLKGAGVYNEQFF	TGTGCCAGCCTTAAGGGAGCGGGAGTGTACAATGAGCAGTTCTTC
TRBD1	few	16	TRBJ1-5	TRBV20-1	CSASGTDIPSNQPQHF	TGCAGTGCTAGTGGGACAGACATTCCTAGCAATCAGCCCCAGCATTTT
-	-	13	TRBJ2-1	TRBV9	CASSVSGSSPQFF	TGTGCCAGCAGCGTATCCGGGTCGTCGCCTCAGTTCTTC
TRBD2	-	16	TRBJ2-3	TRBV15	CATSRDGAGGGDTQYF	TGTGCCACCAGCAGAGATGGGGCGGGAGGGGGAGATACGCAGTATTTT
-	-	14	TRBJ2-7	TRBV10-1	CASSESGPAYEQYF	TGCGCCAGCAGTGAGTCGGGGCCTGCCTACGAGCAGTACTTC
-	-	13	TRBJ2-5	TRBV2	CASPGRDRETQYF	TGTGCCAGCCCGGGCCGGGATCGGGAGACCCAGTACTTC